Listed below are T cell receptor beta chains from one sample, sequenced in a study of technical replicates of blood from a handful of donors. Only in-frame clones appear in the TCRdb table, and some are missing; sequencing was by immunoSEQ multiplex PCR. The table records 55,000 to 80,000 clones, approximately 96% of them present only once. Sequenced material: T cells isolated from PBMCs. These receptors were taken from a human donor in good health. CDR3s include the opening cysteine and the closing phenylalanine or tryptophan. D genes are given only for firm matches. Clone sizes are given selectively: once, few, many, or a class where the clone is expanded.

d_gene	v_gene	j_gene	abundance	CDR3aa	CDR3nt
NA	TRBV6-5	TRBJ2-3	NA	CASWEGTDTQYF	TGTGCCAGCTGGGAGGGCACAGATACGCAGTATTTT
TRBD1	TRBV27	TRBJ2-7	NA	CASSLGQGAYEQYF	TGTGCCAGCAGTTTAGGACAGGGGGCCTACGAGCAGTACTTC
TRBD1	TRBV9	TRBJ1-1	NA	CASSGQGADYTEAFF	TGTGCCAGCAGCGGACAGGGGGCCGACTACACTGAAGCTTTCTTT
NA	TRBV28	TRBJ1-1	NA	CASSFSSRGTTEAFF	TGTGCCAGCAGTTTTTCCTCCCGGGGAACTACTGAAGCTTTCTTT
NA	TRBV9	TRBJ1-5	NA	CASSVGPGVGPQHF	TGTGCCAGCAGCGTCGGACCGGGAGTGGGGCCCCAGCATTTT
TRBD1	TRBV5-4	TRBJ2-5	NA	CASSLGQGGETQYF	TGTGCCAGCAGCTTGGGACAGGGGGGTGAGACCCAGTACTTC
NA	TRBV4-1	TRBJ2-7	NA	CASSQRVRVSEQYF	TGCGCCAGCAGCCAACGTGTCAGGGTAAGCGAGCAGTACTTC
NA	TRBV29-1	TRBJ2-7	NA	CSVREALHTYEQYF	TGCAGCGTTCGTGAGGCCCTGCATACCTACGAGCAGTACTTC
TRBD2	TRBV19	TRBJ2-7	NA	CASSPSGSYEQYF	TGTGCCAGTAGTCCAAGCGGGAGCTACGAGCAGTACTTC
NA	TRBV7-9	TRBJ1-1	NA	CASSSGDSTAFF	TGTGCCAGCAGCTCCGGAGACTCGACAGCTTTCTTT
NA	TRBV4-1	TRBJ2-1	NA	CASSQPDSYNEQFF	TGCGCCAGCAGCCAACCGGACAGCTACAATGAGCAGTTCTTC
TRBD1	TRBV4-1	TRBJ1-4	NA	CASSQGQGVQEKLFF	TGCGCCAGCAGCCAAGGACAGGGCGTTCAGGAAAAACTGTTTTTT
TRBD2	TRBV5-1	TRBJ2-3	NA	CASSRLAGLSTDTQYF	TGCGCCAGCAGCAGGCTAGCGGGGTTGAGCACAGATACGCAGTATTTT
NA	TRBV5-6	TRBJ2-5	NA	CASSLLGEETQYF	TGTGCCAGCAGCTTGCTAGGGGAAGAGACCCAGTACTTC
TRBD1	TRBV5-1	TRBJ2-1	NA	CASSHDTHDTQGLNEQFF	TGCGCCAGCAGCCATGACACCCACGACACACAGGGGCTCAATGAGCAGTTCTTC
TRBD2	TRBV4-2	TRBJ2-2	NA	CASSQDPLAGNTGELFF	TGTGCCAGCAGCCAAGACCCGCTAGCGGGAAACACCGGGGAGCTGTTTTTT
TRBD2	TRBV11-2	TRBJ2-3	NA	CASSFLRGRITDTQYF	TGTGCCAGCAGCTTTCTTCGCGGGAGAATCACAGATACGCAGTATTTT
NA	TRBV5-1	TRBJ1-3	NA	CASSLGLSSGNTIYF	TGCGCCAGCAGCCTAGGACTTAGCTCTGGAAACACCATATATTTT
TRBD1	TRBV4-1	TRBJ2-5	once	CASSQRQGYQETQYF	TGCGCCAGCAGCCAAAGACAGGGGTACCAAGAGACCCAGTACTTC
TRBD1	TRBV5-4	TRBJ1-2	NA	CASRHDYKMDRKEYGYTF	TGTGCCAGCAGACACGACTATAAAATGGACAGGAAGGAGTATGGCTACACCTTC
NA	TRBV5-6	TRBJ1-2	NA	CASSLNRDYTF	TGTGCCAGCAGCTTAAACAGGGACTACACCTTC
TRBD2	TRBV27	TRBJ2-7	NA	CASSPGLGDYEQYF	TGTGCCAGCAGCCCGGGACTAGGGGACTACGAGCAGTACTTC
TRBD2	TRBV30	TRBJ2-1	NA	CASGGGTGGVEQFF	TGTGCTTCCGGGGGAGGGACGGGGGGAGTTGAGCAGTTCTTC
NA	TRBV6-5	TRBJ2-3	NA	CASSHGIPDTQYF	TGTGCCAGCAGTCACGGGATCCCAGATACGCAGTATTTT
NA	TRBV5-4	TRBJ1-2	once	CASSLVGAGYGYTF	TGTGCCAGCAGCTTGGTGGGGGCTGGCTATGGCTACACCTTC
NA	TRBV29-1	TRBJ1-1	NA	CSVPGWGNTEAFF	TGCAGCGTACCAGGGTGGGGGAACACTGAAGCTTTCTTT
NA	TRBV15	TRBJ2-7	NA	CATSRDPKGDSYEQYF	TGTGCCACCAGCAGAGATCCCAAGGGGGACTCCTACGAGCAGTACTTC
NA	TRBV6-5	TRBJ1-2	NA	CASRSPILYGYTF	TGTGCCAGCAGATCCCCGATCCTATATGGCTACACCTTC
TRBD1	TRBV30	TRBJ2-1	NA	CAWSAGTGEYNEQFF	TGTGCCTGGAGTGCGGGGACAGGGGAATACAATGAGCAGTTCTTC
NA	TRBV6-1	TRBJ1-1	NA	CASRTGGNTEAFF	TGTGCCAGCAGGACTGGCGGCAACACTGAAGCTTTCTTT
TRBD2	TRBV28	TRBJ2-2	NA	CASSLYSLAGGTNTGELFF	TGTGCCAGCAGTTTATACTCACTAGCGGGAGGGACGAACACCGGGGAGCTGTTTTTT
NA	TRBV18	TRBJ1-1	NA	CAKSRGSPETYTEAFF	TGTGCTAAGTCAAGGGGCAGCCCTGAGACTTACACTGAAGCTTTCTTT
TRBD2	TRBV9	TRBJ2-1	NA	CASSVVGTSMNEQFF	TGTGCCAGCAGCGTAGTTGGGACTAGCATGAATGAGCAGTTCTTC
TRBD1	TRBV5-1	TRBJ2-1	NA	CASSMTGDYYNEQFF	TGCGCCAGCAGCATGACAGGGGATTACTACAATGAGCAGTTCTTC
NA	TRBV9	TRBJ2-5	NA	CASSVTGVQETQYF	TGTGCCAGCAGCGTAACCGGGGTACAAGAGACCCAGTACTTC
TRBD1	TRBV27	TRBJ1-5	NA	CASRTGGTQPQHF	TGTGCCAGCAGAACAGGGGGAACTCAGCCCCAGCATTTT
TRBD1	TRBV14	TRBJ2-1	NA	CASSHLLTGTGDSEQFF	TGTGCCAGCAGCCATCTCTTAACCGGGACAGGGGACAGTGAGCAGTTCTTC
TRBD1	TRBV5-1	TRBJ2-1	NA	CASSLVSGQGADEQFF	TGCGCCAGCAGCTTGGTGTCTGGACAGGGGGCGGATGAGCAGTTCTTC
NA	TRBV7-8	TRBJ1-5	once	CASSSGRGGSNQPQHF	TGTGCCAGCAGCTCGGGGAGGGGCGGAAGCAATCAGCCTCAGCATTTT
NA	TRBV5-1	TRBJ2-5	NA	CASSFDREGTQYF	TGCGCCAGCAGCTTTGACAGAGAAGGGACCCAGTACTTC
NA	TRBV2	TRBJ2-2	NA	CAIQQYANTGELFF	TGTGCCATCCAACAATACGCGAACACCGGGGAGCTGTTTTTT
TRBD1	TRBV4-2	TRBJ1-5	NA	CASSQDRGTVFDYSNQPQHF	TGTGCCAGCAGCCAAGACAGGGGGACAGTGTTTGACTATAGCAATCAGCCCCAGCATTTT
NA	TRBV28	TRBJ1-1	NA	CASSSERTEAFF	TGTGCCAGCAGTTCGGAGAGAACTGAAGCTTTCTTT
NA	TRBV6-1	TRBJ1-2	NA	CASSEGPLNNYGYTF	TGTGCCAGCAGTGAAGGGCCCCTTAATAACTATGGCTACACCTTC
NA	TRBV7-8	TRBJ1-5	NA	CASSLGGGQPQHF	TGTGCCAGCAGCTTAGGGGGAGGTCAGCCCCAGCATTTT
TRBD1	TRBV6-6	TRBJ1-2	NA	CASSYIPDRGNGYTF	TGTGCCAGCAGTTATATTCCCGACAGGGGTAATGGCTACACCTTC
NA	TRBV19	TRBJ1-1	NA	CASSIEGSGGAEAFF	TGTGCCAGTAGTATAGAAGGCTCCGGGGGAGCTGAAGCTTTCTTT
NA	TRBV5-8	TRBJ2-1	NA	CASSLAELAGTIEQFF	TGTGCCAGCAGCTTGGCGGAGCTGGCGGGCACAATTGAGCAGTTCTTC
TRBD1	TRBV5-4	TRBJ2-7	NA	CASSARQGYNEQYF	TGTGCCAGCAGCGCCAGACAGGGTTATAACGAGCAGTACTTC
NA	TRBV29-1	TRBJ2-7	NA	CSVHAPGYEQYF	TGCAGCGTCCACGCCCCGGGCTACGAGCAGTACTTC
TRBD2	TRBV5-1	TRBJ2-7	NA	CASSRGEGQSYEQYF	TGCGCCAGCAGCCGGGGGGAGGGGCAAAGCTACGAGCAGTACTTC
NA	TRBV7-8	TRBJ1-2	once	CASSFVDSPNYGYTF	TGTGCCAGCAGCTTCGTAGACAGCCCTAACTATGGCTACACCTTC
NA	TRBV11-3	TRBJ2-5	NA	CASSLVVQETQYF	TGTGCCAGCAGCTTAGTCGTTCAGGAGACCCAGTACTTC
NA	TRBV18	TRBJ1-5	once	CASSLRQNNQPQHF	TGTGCCAGCTCACTACGACAGAACAATCAGCCCCAGCATTTT
NA	TRBV6-1	TRBJ2-6	NA	CASSVGAAGVGANVLTF	TGTGCCAGCAGTGTTGGGGCGGCAGGGGTCGGGGCCAACGTCCTGACTTTC